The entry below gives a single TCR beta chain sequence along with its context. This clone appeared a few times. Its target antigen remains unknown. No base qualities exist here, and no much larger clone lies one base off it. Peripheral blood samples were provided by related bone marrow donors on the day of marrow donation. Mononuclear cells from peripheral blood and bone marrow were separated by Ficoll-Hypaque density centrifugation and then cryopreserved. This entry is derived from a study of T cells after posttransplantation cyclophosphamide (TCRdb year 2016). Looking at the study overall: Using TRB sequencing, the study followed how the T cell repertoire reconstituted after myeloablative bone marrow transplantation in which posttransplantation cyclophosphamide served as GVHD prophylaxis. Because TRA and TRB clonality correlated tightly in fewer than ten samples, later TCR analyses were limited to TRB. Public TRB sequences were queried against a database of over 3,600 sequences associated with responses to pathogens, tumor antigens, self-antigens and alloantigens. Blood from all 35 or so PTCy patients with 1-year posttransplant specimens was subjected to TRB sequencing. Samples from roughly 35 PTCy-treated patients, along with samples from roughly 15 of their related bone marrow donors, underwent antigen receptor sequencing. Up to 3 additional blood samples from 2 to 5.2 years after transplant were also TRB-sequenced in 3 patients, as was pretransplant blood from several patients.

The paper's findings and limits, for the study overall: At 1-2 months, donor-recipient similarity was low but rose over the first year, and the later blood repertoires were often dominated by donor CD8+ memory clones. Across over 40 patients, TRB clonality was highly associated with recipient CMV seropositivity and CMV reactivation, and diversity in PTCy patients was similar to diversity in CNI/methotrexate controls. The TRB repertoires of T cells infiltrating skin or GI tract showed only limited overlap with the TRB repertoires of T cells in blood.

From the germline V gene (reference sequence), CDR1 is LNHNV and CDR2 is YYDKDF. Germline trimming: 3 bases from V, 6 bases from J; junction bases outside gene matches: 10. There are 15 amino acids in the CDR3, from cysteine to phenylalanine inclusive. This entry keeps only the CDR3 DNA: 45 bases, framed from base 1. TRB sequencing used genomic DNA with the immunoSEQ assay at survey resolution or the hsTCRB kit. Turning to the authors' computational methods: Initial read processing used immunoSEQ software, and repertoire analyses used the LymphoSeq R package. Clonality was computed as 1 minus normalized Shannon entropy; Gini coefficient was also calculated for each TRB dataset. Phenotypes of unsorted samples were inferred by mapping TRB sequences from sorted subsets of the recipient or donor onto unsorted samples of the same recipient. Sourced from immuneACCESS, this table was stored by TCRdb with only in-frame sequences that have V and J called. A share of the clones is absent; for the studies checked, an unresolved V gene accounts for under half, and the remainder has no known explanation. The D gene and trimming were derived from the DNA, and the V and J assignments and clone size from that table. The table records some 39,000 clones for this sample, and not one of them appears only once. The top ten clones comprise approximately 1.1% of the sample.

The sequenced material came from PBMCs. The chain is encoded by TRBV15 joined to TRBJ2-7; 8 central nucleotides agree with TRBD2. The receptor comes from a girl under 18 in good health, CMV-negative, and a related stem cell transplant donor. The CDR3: CATSRQDGGASEQYF. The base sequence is TGTGCCACCAGCAGGCAAGACGGGGGGGCCTCCGAGCAGTACTTC.